This T cell receptor (beta chain) was observed in a study of blood T cell repertoires in COVID-19. The method was immunoSEQ multiplex PCR; TCRdb's version includes in-frame clones alone and lacks a portion of them. Of 60,000 to 85,000 clones listed, approximately 83% are singletons. Germline-derived CDR1 and CDR2 are MDHEN and SYDVKM. V lost 6 bases and J lost 7, with 19 bases in between. This CDR3 is built from 15 residues. This receptor was identified in a human donor in a cohort sampled during active COVID-19. J is TRBJ1-5 and V is TRBV28; TRBD1 is a possible D gene (5 bases). The sample comprised peripheral blood. CDR3 DNA: TGTGCCAGCAGCTCAGGGCGGGGTCTCAACCAGCCCCAGCATTTT. Translated: CASSSGRGLNQPQHF.